Listed here are 15 T cell receptor beta chains from one sample, sequenced in a study of T cells after posttransplantation cyclophosphamide. Sequencing was performed with immunoSEQ multiplex PCR; in TCRdb, only in-frame clones are kept and a portion is missing. The sample contains around 14,000 clones, approximately 73% of which appear only once. The sequenced sample was memory CD4+ T cells sorted from PBMCs. The receptors were gathered from a man between 50 and 59 years old.

The V gene is TRBV6-1, the J gene TRBJ1-1; the match to TRBD1 covers 8 bases. CDR3 length: 12 residues. V lost 6 bases and J lost 7; bases outside the gene matches: 4. Germline lookup yields CDR1 MNHNS and CDR2 SASEGT. The CDR3 reads CASRQGAVEAFF. The CDR3 DNA reads TGTGCCAGCAGGCAGGGGGCGGTTGAAGCTTTCTTT.

This chain connects TRBV7-9 to TRBJ2-7; weak D call: TRBD1 (7 bases). CDR1 and CDR2 (germline): SEHNR, FQNEAQ (reference sequence). CDR3 length: 15 residues. Trimming pared 5 bases from V and 2 bases from J, leaving 16 bases between. The CDR3 here is CASSPGGGRTYEQYF. The CDR3 region has the DNA TGTGCCAGCAGCCCCGGAGGGGGCCGGACCTACGAGCAGTACTTC. Combining the CDR3 with reference TRBV7-9 and TRBJ2-7 gives the whole variable domain DTGVSQNPRHKITKRGQNVTFRCDPISEHNRLYWYRQTLGQGPEFLTYFQNEAQLEKSRLLSDRFSAERPKGSFSTLEIQRTEQGDSAMYLCASSPGGGRTYEQYFGPGTRLTVT.

The V gene is TRBV9, the J gene TRBJ1-3; the D is unclear. The CDR3 has 14 amino acids. Germline CDR1 SGDLS, CDR2 YYNGEE. Between the trimmed V and J ends, which lost 7 bases and 0 bases, there was a span of 11 bases. CDR3 nucleotide sequence: TGTGCCAGCGCGCCCCACGGCTCTGGAAACACCATATATTTT. Amino acid sequence: CASAPHGSGNTIYF.

The chain recombines TRBV4-1 with TRBJ2-1, with D perhaps TRBD1 (6 bases). The CDR3 length is 15 residues. Germline CDR1 MGHRA, CDR2 YSYEKL. The ends were cut back, 4 bases at V and 3 bases at J, with 13 bases in the middle. CDR3 in DNA: TGCGCCAGCAGCCGAGGGACAAATCACTACAATGAGCAGTTCTTC. Amino acids: CASSRGTNHYNEQFF.

This chain uses TRBV19 with TRBJ1-3; D is unresolved. This CDR3 is built from 14 residues. V lost 5 bases, J lost 4 bases, and 12 bases lay in between. Germline V gives CDR1 LNHDA, CDR2 SQIVND (reference sequence). Here the CDR3 reads CASSPGILGNTIYF. The CDR3 nucleotides are TGTGCCAGTAGTCCGGGGATACTCGGAAACACCATATATTTT.

The rearrangement links TRBV9 to TRBJ2-7, with TRBD2 matching over 9 bases. Unmatched junction bases numbered 5, after V lost 0 bases and J lost 4 bases. The CDR3 is made up of 15 amino acids. Germline V lookup: CDR1 SGDLS, CDR2 YYNGEE. CDR3 nucleotide sequence: TGTGCCAGCAGCGTAGGTTGGACTAGCGAATACGAGCAGTACTTC. It specifies CASSVGWTSEYEQYF. Supplemented by reference TRBV9 and TRBJ2-7, the full variable domain reads DSGVTQTPKHLITATGQRVTLRCSPRSGDLSVYWYQQSLDQGLQFLIQYYNGEERAKGNILERFSAQQFPDLHSELNLSSLELGDSALYFCASSVGWTSEYEQYFGPGTRLTVT.

This clone was seen a single time. V usage is TRBV4-2 and J usage is TRBJ1-1; TRBD1 might be the D (6 bases). V was pared by 2 bases and J by 3 bases, with 10 bases between. The CDR3 runs to 14 residues. The V gene's germline CDR1 is LGHNA and CDR2 YNFKEQ. The CDR3 DNA follows: TGTGCCAGCAGCCAAACAGGGTCTTACACTGAAGCTTTCTTT. Its translation: CASSQTGSYTEAFF.

This chain joins TRBV14 and TRBJ2-7; TRBD2 agrees at 8 bases. The germline V gene has CDR1 SGHDN and CDR2 FVKESK. Losses at the gene ends were 8 bases for V and 4 bases for J; bases not matched to a gene: 10. The CDR3 is 14 residues long. The CDR3 DNA reads TGTGCCAGCTCCTCGACTAGCGCCAGATACGAGCAGTACTTC. This sequence encodes CASSSTSARYEQYF.

The genes are TRBV19 and TRBJ1-5; perhaps TRBD1 as D (6 bases). Between the trimmed V and J ends, which lost 5 bases and 5 bases, there was a span of 13 bases. Germline V CDR1 and CDR2: LNHDA, SQIVND (reference sequence). The CDR3 has 14 amino acids. The CDR3 here is CASSRGQLHQPQHF. DNA for the CDR3: TGTGCCAGTAGTCGTGGACAGCTTCATCAGCCCCAGCATTTT.

A word on this clone: Distinct nucleotide sequences in the sample also encode this CDR3. V usage is TRBV29-1 and J usage is TRBJ2-7; D unresolved. Germline-derived CDR1 and CDR2 are SQVTM and ANQGSEA. V lost 6 bases and J lost 4, with 13 bases in between. This CDR3 has 12 amino acids. CDR3 amino acids: CSVRPTAYEQYF. The CDR3 DNA reads as TGCAGCGTGCGCCCTACAGCATACGAGCAGTACTTC.

This clone was seen only a few times. The V and J genes are TRBV4-3 and TRBJ1-1; TRBD1 is a possible D gene (5 bases). Germline assignment: CDR1 LGHNA and CDR2 YSLEER. Trimming shortened V by 0 bases and J by 6 bases, and 14 bases separated the two germline ends. This CDR3 contains 15 residues. CDR3 DNA: TGCGCCAGCAGCCAAGAGAATCGGGGGAGTGCTGAAGCTTTCTTT. As protein: CASSQENRGSAEAFF.

V and J are TRBV30 and TRBJ1-1, with D unresolved. Trimming left V 1 base short and J 4 bases short, with 7 bases between. This CDR3 contains 12 residues. From germline, CDR1 is GTSNPN and CDR2 SVGIG (reference sequence). CDR3: CAWSGRSTEAFF. For the CDR3, the DNA is TGTGCCTGGAGTGGACGGAGCACTGAAGCTTTCTTT.

The genes are TRBV7-2 and TRBJ2-3; 7 nucleotides agree with TRBD1. The germline V gene has CDR1 SGHTA and CDR2 FQGNSA. The CDR3 extends over 14 amino acids. With 5 bases clipped from V and 10 bases from J, the junction kept 12 bases outside the gene matches. The CDR3 bases are TGTGCCAGCAGCGTTACCAGGGGGACGGTAGCGCAGTATTTT. It yields the protein CASSVTRGTVAQYF.

The chain uses TRBV15 and TRBJ2-3, with D unresolved. This CDR3 spans 12 amino acids. Per the germline V gene, CDR1 is LNHNV and CDR2 is YYDKDF (reference sequence). V lost 6 bases, J lost 2 bases, and 6 bases lay in between. CDR3 nucleotide sequence: TGTGCCACCAGTTCCCTCACAGATACGCAGTATTTT. Amino acid sequence: CATSSLTDTQYF.

CDR3 bases: TGTGCCTGGAGTGTACGTACAGGGTCGGGAGAAAAACTGTTTTTT. Translated, it gives CAWSVRTGSGEKLFF. J is TRBJ1-4 and V is TRBV30; D perhaps matches TRBD1 (6 bases). V dropped 0 bases and J dropped 8 bases, with 16 bases sitting between them. Per the germline V gene, CDR1 is GTSNPN and CDR2 is SVGIG (reference sequence). This CDR3 comprises 15 residues.